These 11 T cell receptor beta chains came from one sample sequenced in a study of cytomegalovirus exposure and HLA in healthy donors. TCRdb's table, derived via immunoSEQ multiplex PCR, lists solely in-frame clones and lacks some. The table includes 250,000 or so clones, roughly 89% detected once. Specimen: PBMCs. The source is a man between 18 and 29 years old in good health and CMV-seronegative.

This chain joins TRBV7-7 and TRBJ2-5; 8 nucleotides agree with TRBD1. This CDR3 spans 15 amino acids. After removal of 5 bases from V and 3 bases from J, the junction contained 8 bases not matched to a gene. Germline V gives CDR1 SSHAT, CDR2 FNYEAQ (reference sequence). In nucleotides, the CDR3 is TGTGCCAGCAGCCCTCTTGGGACAGGAAAAGAGACCCAGTACTTC. Its protein product is CASSPLGTGKETQYF.

This clone has only one observation. The genes are TRBV7-2 and TRBJ2-5; TRBD1 agrees at 8 bases. The CDR3 is made up of 14 amino acids. The trim removed 5 bases at V and 5 bases at J, leaving 7 bases unmatched. Germline V CDR1 and CDR2: SGHTA, FQGNSA. CDR3 DNA sequence: TGTGCCAGCAGCCCAGGGGGCCTTCAGGAGACCCAGTACTTC. Translation: CASSPGGLQETQYF.

The V call is TRBV18, the J call TRBJ2-7; 12 bases align to TRBD2. CDR1 is KGHSH, CDR2 LQKENI, per germline. The ends lost 3 bases at V and 6 bases at J; junction bases unmatched: 6. This CDR3 spans 15 amino acids. The CDR3 here is CASSPSTSGGFEQYF. In DNA, the CDR3 is TGTGCCAGCTCACCCTCGACTAGCGGGGGTTTCGAGCAGTACTTC.

The V and J genes are TRBV27 and TRBJ2-5; TRBD2 is a possible D gene (6 bases). V lost 1 base to trimming and J lost 7 bases, with 10 bases between them. Germline-derived CDR1 and CDR2 are MNHEY and SMNVEV (reference sequence). CDR3 length: 13 residues. The CDR3 nucleotides read TGTGCCAGCAGTTTATTCGGGGGTAGGACCCAGTACTTC. Translating gives CASSLFGGRTQYF.

This clone was seen a handful of times. The chain carries TRBV6-1 and TRBJ1-2; no clear D gene. Germline CDR1 is MNHNS and CDR2 is SASEGT. V lost 5 bases, J lost 4 bases, and 17 bases lay in between. The CDR3 loop spans 15 amino acids. CDR3 sequence reads: CASSNSGREAYGYTF. Here the CDR3 DNA reads TGTGCCAGCAGTAATTCCGGTAGGGAGGCCTATGGCTACACCTTC.

This clone was recorded once. The chain employs TRBV28 and TRBJ2-7, with D possibly being TRBD2 (5 bases). V was shortened by 7 bases and J by 3 bases, with 16 bases between the two germline ends. The CDR3 length is 14 residues. Germline CDR1 and CDR2: MDHEN and SYDVKM. The DNA of the CDR3 is TGTGCCAGCAACCCGGACTCGAAGAGCTACGAGCAGTACTTC. Amino acid sequence: CASNPDSKSYEQYF.

This chain links TRBV5-1 with TRBJ1-2, with a tentative D call TRBD1 (5 bases). V was cut by 0 bases and J by 5 bases, with 11 bases left in between. The CDR3 spans 14 residues. CDR1 and CDR2 (germline): SGHRS, YFSETQ. The CDR3 sequence is CASSLAGRAYGYTF. The CDR3 DNA reads as TGCGCCAGCAGCTTGGCGGGCAGGGCATATGGCTACACCTTC.

The chain uses TRBV27 and TRBJ2-3; 13 nucleotides align to TRBD2. This CDR3 is 21 amino acids long. Germline V gives CDR1 MNHEY, CDR2 SMNVEV (reference sequence). Losses at the gene ends were 2 bases for V and 0 bases for J; bases not matched to a gene: 14. The CDR3 is CASSLAGAPGLAGSSTDTQYF. In nucleotides, the CDR3 is TGTGCCAGCAGTTTAGCTGGAGCTCCGGGACTAGCGGGGTCTAGCACAGATACGCAGTATTTT.

The chain carries TRBV4-2 and TRBJ1-5; D might be TRBD1 (6 bases). V lost 0 bases, J lost 9 bases, and 15 bases lay in between. This CDR3 comprises 15 residues. Germline V gene data show CDR1 as LGHNA and CDR2 as YNFKEQ. CDR3 DNA: TGTGCCAGCAGCCAAGATACAGGGTACCCTCGGCCCCAGCATTTT. It encodes CASSQDTGYPRPQHF.

V usage is TRBV18 and J usage is TRBJ2-1; 7 nucleotides line up with TRBD2. In germline, CDR1 is KGHSH, CDR2 LQKENI. V was clipped by 5 bases and J by 3 bases; unmatched bases: 7. This CDR3 comprises 15 residues. CDR3 nucleotide sequence: TGTGCCAGCTCAGCTAGGACTAGTCTCTACAATGAGCAGTTCTTC. Translated, it gives CASSARTSLYNEQFF.

The V gene is TRBV7-8, the J gene TRBJ2-2; weak D call: TRBD2 (6 bases). Germline-derived CDR1 and CDR2 are SGHVS and FQNEAQ. The CDR3 contains 15 residues. V lost 6 bases and J 3 bases, leaving 14 bases between the germline ends. The chain's CDR3 is CASRYQWGDTGELFF. CDR3 in DNA: TGTGCCAGCAGATACCAGTGGGGGGACACCGGGGAGCTGTTTTTT.